The 8 T cell receptor beta chains presented below share a single source sample, sequenced in a study of graft-versus-host responses after intestinal transplantation. Graft samples were processed, releasing intraepithelial and lamina propria lymphocytes. Assay used: immunoSEQ multiplex PCR; TCRdb lists only in-frame clones, some missing. The sample consists of more than 30,000 clones, around 90% of them appearing once. The sequenced sample was ileum tissue, obtained around 190 days after intestinal transplant. Receptor source: a human patient who received an intestinal transplant, so some T cells may come from the graft donor.

The genes are TRBV28 and TRBJ1-2, with 8 bases fitting TRBD1. Germline CDR1 is MDHEN and CDR2 is SYDVKM. J gave up 1 base and V 6 bases, and 7 bases lay outside the gene matches. This CDR3 has 15 amino acids. The CDR3 reads CASSLRGPLNYGYTF. In DNA form, the CDR3 reads TGTGCCAGCAGCCTCAGGGGGCCCCTTAACTATGGCTACACCTTC.

The rearrangement uses TRBV28 and TRBJ1-1; D gene ambiguous. The CDR3 is 13 residues long. Germline-derived CDR1 and CDR2 are MDHEN and SYDVKM. The V end was cut by 8 bases, the J end by 6 bases, with 16 bases between. The CDR3 DNA sequence: TGTGCCAGCCACTACGACGACCTCGCTGAAGCTTTCTTT. Protein: CASHYDDLAEAFF.

The chain couples TRBV20-1 to TRBJ1-1, with unresolved D. There are 11 residues in the CDR3. The ends were cut back, 7 bases at V and 4 bases at J, with 10 bases in the middle. The germline V gene has CDR1 DFQATT and CDR2 SNEGSKA (reference sequence). CDR3 DNA: TGCAGTGGAGTGGAAGGCACTGAAGCTTTCTTT. Residues: CSGVEGTEAFF.

The chain employs TRBV6-5 and TRBJ2-2; D ambiguous. Germline V gives CDR1 MNHEY, CDR2 SVGAGI. The CDR3 extends over 16 amino acids. V was clipped by 2 bases and J by 0 bases, with 10 bases between them. The CDR3 sequence is CASSYRSGSNTGELFF. In nucleotides, the CDR3 is TGTGCCAGCAGTTACAGGTCGGGCTCGAACACCGGGGAGCTGTTTTTT.

The chain links TRBV7-9 to TRBJ2-7, with TRBD1 identical over 8 bases. CDR3 size: 13 residues. The trim removed 3 bases at V and 6 bases at J, leaving 4 bases unmatched. CDR1 and CDR2 from the germline V gene are SEHNR and FQNEAQ (reference sequence). CDR3 nucleotides: TGTGCCAGCAGCTTTGGACAGGGACGCGAGCAGTACTTC. Its translation is CASSFGQGREQYF.

This chain uses TRBV10-2 with TRBJ1-1; D remains unclear. V was pared by 3 bases and J by 3 bases, with 8 bases between. Germline-derived CDR1 and CDR2 are WSHSY and SAAADI. The CDR3 sequence is 13 residues long. The CDR3 here is CASSDWQDTEAFF. Here the CDR3 DNA reads TGCGCCAGCAGTGACTGGCAGGACACTGAAGCTTTCTTT.

V is TRBV28 and J is TRBJ1-3; D not resolved. The CDR3 sequence is 14 residues long. Germline V CDR1 and CDR2: MDHEN, SYDVKM. V lost 5 bases and J lost 0, with 8 bases in between. The CDR3 DNA sequence: TGTGCCAGCAGTCCAGGAAACTCTGGAAACACCATATATTTT. Protein product: CASSPGNSGNTIYF. Using reference TRBV28 and TRBJ1-3 for the parts outside the CDR3, the full variable domain is DVKVTQSSRYLVKRTGEKVFLECVQDMDHENMFWYRQDPGLGLRLIYFSYDVKMKEKGDIPEGYSVSREKKERFSLILESASTNQTSMYLCASSPGNSGNTIYFGEGSWLTVV.

The chain couples TRBV4-1 to TRBJ2-7; 16 bases map to TRBD2. The V and J ends lost 4 bases and 4 bases, in that order; junction bases with no gene match: 7. The CDR3 totals 17 residues. Germline assignment: CDR1 MGHRA and CDR2 YSYEKL. The CDR3 DNA reads as TGCGCCAGCAGCCCCGGGACTAGCGGGGGGGCCGGGTACGAGCAGTACTTC. Translated, it gives CASSPGTSGGAGYEQYF.